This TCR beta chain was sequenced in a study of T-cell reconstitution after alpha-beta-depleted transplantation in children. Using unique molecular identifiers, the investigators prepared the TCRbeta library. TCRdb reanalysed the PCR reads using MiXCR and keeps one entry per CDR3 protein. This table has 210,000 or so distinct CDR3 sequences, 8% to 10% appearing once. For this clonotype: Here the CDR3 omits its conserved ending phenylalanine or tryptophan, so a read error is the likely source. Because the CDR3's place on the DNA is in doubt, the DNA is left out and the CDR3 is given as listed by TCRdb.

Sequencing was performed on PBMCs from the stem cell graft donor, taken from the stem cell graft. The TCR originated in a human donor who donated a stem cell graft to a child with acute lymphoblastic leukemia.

The CDR3: CASCSGTVPSP. V gene TRBV6-6 combines with J gene TRBJ1-6; the table assigns TRBD1, which was not confirmed against the DNA. CDR1 and CDR2 (germline): MNHNY, SVGAGI (reference sequence). The CDR3 comprises 11 residues, both ends counted.